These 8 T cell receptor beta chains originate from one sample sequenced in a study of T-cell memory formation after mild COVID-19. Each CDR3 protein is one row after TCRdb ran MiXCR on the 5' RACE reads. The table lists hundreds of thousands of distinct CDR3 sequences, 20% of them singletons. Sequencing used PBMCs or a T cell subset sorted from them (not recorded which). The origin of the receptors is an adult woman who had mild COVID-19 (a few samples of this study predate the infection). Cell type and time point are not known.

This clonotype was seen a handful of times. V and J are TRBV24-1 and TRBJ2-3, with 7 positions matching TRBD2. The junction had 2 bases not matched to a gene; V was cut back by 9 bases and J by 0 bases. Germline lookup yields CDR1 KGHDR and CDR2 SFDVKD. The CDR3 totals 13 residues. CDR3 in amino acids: CATGDYSTDTQYF. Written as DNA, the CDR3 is TGTGCCACCGGGGACTATAGCACAGATACGCAGTATTTT.

The CDR3 nucleotides are TGTGCCAGCAGCTACAATGACAAAATGAACACTGAAGCTTTCTTT. Residues: CASSYNDKMNTEAFF. V is TRBV7-3 and J is TRBJ1-1; unclear D gene. V lost 4 bases and J 0 bases, leaving 12 bases between the germline ends. The CDR3 is 15 amino acids. Looked up from germline, CDR1 is SGHTA and CDR2 is FQGTGA.

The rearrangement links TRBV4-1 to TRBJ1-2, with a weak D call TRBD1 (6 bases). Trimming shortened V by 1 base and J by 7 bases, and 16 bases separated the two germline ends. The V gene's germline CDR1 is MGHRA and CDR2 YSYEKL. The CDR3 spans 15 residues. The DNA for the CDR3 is TGCGCCAGCAGCCAAGTCTTCAGGGGAAGTGGTGGCTACACCTTC. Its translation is CASSQVFRGSGGYTF.

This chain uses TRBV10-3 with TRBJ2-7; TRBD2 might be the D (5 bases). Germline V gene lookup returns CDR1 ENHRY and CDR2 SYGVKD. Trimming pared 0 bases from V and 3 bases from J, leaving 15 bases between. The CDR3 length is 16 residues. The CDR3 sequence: CAISESHGEKDYEQYF. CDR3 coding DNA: TGTGCCATCAGTGAGTCTCACGGGGAAAAAGACTACGAGCAGTACTTC.

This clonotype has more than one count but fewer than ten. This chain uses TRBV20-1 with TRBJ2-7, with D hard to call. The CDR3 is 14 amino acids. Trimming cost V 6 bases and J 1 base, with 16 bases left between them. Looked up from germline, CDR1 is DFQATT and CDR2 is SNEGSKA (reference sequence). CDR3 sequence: CSAPLSGPSYEQYF. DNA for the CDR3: TGCAGTGCCCCACTCAGTGGGCCGTCCTACGAGCAGTACTTC.

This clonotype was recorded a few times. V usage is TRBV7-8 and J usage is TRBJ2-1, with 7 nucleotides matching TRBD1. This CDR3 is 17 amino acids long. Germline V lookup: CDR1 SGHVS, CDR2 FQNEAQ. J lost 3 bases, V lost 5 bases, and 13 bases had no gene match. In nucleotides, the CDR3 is TGTGCCAGCAGCCTCCCTCTTGACAGGGCACTCTACAATGAGCAGTTCTTC. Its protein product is CASSLPLDRALYNEQFF.

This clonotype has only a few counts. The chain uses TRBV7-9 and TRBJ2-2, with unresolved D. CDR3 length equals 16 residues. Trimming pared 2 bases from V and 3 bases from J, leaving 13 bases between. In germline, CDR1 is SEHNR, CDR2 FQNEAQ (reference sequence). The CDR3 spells CASSLSLGGYTGELFF. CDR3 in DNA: TGTGCCAGCAGCTTAAGTTTAGGCGGATACACCGGGGAGCTGTTTTTT.

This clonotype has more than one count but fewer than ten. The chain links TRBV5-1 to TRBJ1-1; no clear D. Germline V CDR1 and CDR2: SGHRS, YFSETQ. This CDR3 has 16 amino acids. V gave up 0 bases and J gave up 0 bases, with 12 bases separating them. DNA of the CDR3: TGCGCCAGCAGCTTGGGGAGCAGTCGCCTGAACACTGAAGCTTTCTTT. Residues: CASSLGSSRLNTEAFF.